These T cell receptor beta chains were read from a single sample in a study of blood T cell repertoires in COVID-19. Produced via immunoSEQ multiplex PCR; TCRdb's table is partial and in-frame only. The data contain 200,000 to 250,000 clones, 80% to 90% of them singletons. Input material: peripheral blood. Receptors were obtained from a man aged 18-30 years with active or convalescent COVID-19. The CDR3 runs from the conserved cysteine through the conserved F or W. Each record gives: J gene, V gene, CDR3 protein.

j_gene: TRBJ2-3
v_gene: TRBV24-1
CDR3aa: CATSWGTTLARTDTQYF

j_gene: TRBJ2-1
v_gene: TRBV10-2
CDR3aa: CASSESGGSYNEQFF

j_gene: TRBJ1-2
v_gene: TRBV5-1
CDR3aa: CASSSAYRANYGYTF

j_gene: TRBJ2-7
v_gene: TRBV9
CDR3aa: CASSPRSVQGSYEQYF

j_gene: TRBJ2-7
v_gene: TRBV5-1
CDR3aa: CASSSGQAAYEQYF

j_gene: TRBJ2-3
v_gene: TRBV19
CDR3aa: CASTLAGVPTDTQYF

j_gene: TRBJ2-5
v_gene: TRBV21-1
CDR3aa: CASSKRTSRVQETQYF

j_gene: TRBJ1-3
v_gene: TRBV6-1
CDR3aa: CASSEAASGNTIYF

j_gene: TRBJ1-3
v_gene: TRBV2
CDR3aa: CARIEGTGNAGNTIYF

j_gene: TRBJ2-1
v_gene: TRBV30
CDR3aa: CAWSPPWLAGGFGEQFF

j_gene: TRBJ1-2
v_gene: TRBV2
CDR3aa: CASSAGQGNYGYTF

j_gene: TRBJ2-7
v_gene: TRBV28
CDR3aa: CASIPMAGTYEQYF